This is a list of T cell receptor beta chains from one sample in a study of T-cell reconstitution after alpha-beta-depleted transplantation in children. TCRdb re-called the PCR reads through MiXCR, storing one row per CDR3 protein. In the table there are some 300,000 distinct CDR3 sequences, roughly 7.8% of which are singletons. The input for sequencing was peripheral blood, taken 360 days after TCRalphabeta/CD19-depleted stem cell transplant. The receptors were gathered from a female patient aged 2 to 10 who had a stem cell transplant for Fanconi anemia, so the T cells may come from the graft donor. Both conserved end residues are part of each CDR3. D genes are given only for firm matches. Clone size is not always given. Where it is, it says once, few, many or a class for expanded clones.

j_call | v_call | d_call | clone_size | cdr3_aa | cdr3_nt
TRBJ2-1 | TRBV7-2 | . | many | CASSLVGGLSRVNEQFF | TGTGCCAGCAGCTTAGTTGGAGGACTCTCTAGAGTGAATGAGCAGTTCTTC
TRBJ2-7 | TRBV5-1 | TRBD2 | many | CASSLLAGGSAYEQYF | TGCGCCAGCAGCCTCCTAGCGGGAGGGTCGGCCTACGAGCAGTACTTC
TRBJ2-1 | TRBV27 | . | . | CASRNQMGVEQFF | TGTGCCAGCAGGAATCAAATGGGGGTCGAGCAGTTCTTC
TRBJ2-6 | TRBV5-1 | . | many | CASSLGGSTGFGANVLTF | TGCGCCAGCAGTCTTGGAGGGTCAACAGGGTTCGGGGCCAACGTCCTGACTTTC
TRBJ2-2 | TRBV18 | TRBD2 | many | CASSRLAGDAGELFF | TGTGCCAGCTCACGCCTAGCGGGAGATGCCGGGGAGCTGTTTTTT
TRBJ1-1 | TRBV29-1 | . | many | CSADSTGLNAFF | TGCAGCGCTGATTCAACAGGTTTGAATGCTTTCTTT
TRBJ1-5 | TRBV5-1 | . | few | CASSLSVGDQPQHF | TGCGCCAGCAGCTTAAGTGTGGGGGATCAGCCCCAGCATTTT
TRBJ2-3 | TRBV9 | TRBD2 | many | CASSVALRGLGADTQYF | TGTGCCAGCAGTGTAGCCCTCCGGGGACTAGGCGCAGATACGCAGTATTTT
TRBJ1-2 | TRBV7-8 | TRBD1 | many | CASSPGQGAFYRNYGYTF | TGTGCCAGCAGCCCAGGACAGGGGGCGTTTTATCGTAACTATGGCTACACCTTC
TRBJ1-1 | TRBV5-1 | . | many | CASSLVRARSTEAFF | TGCGCCAGCAGCCTTGTCCGGGCGAGGAGCACTGAAGCTTTCTTT
TRBJ2-4 | TRBV19 | . | . | CASSITGAKNIQYF | TGTGCCAGTAGTATTACGGGGGCCAAAAACATTCAGTACTTC
TRBJ2-1 | TRBV5-6 | . | many | CASSLSHPENEQFF | TGTGCCAGCAGCTTATCCCATCCAGAGAATGAGCAGTTCTTC
TRBJ2-1 | TRBV2 | . | many | CASSKSRDSHNEQFF | TGTGCCAGCAGTAAGTCCCGGGACTCACACAATGAGCAGTTCTTC
TRBJ2-5 | TRBV2 | . | many | CASSVLPETQYF | TGTGCCAGCAGTGTCCTACCAGAGACCCAGTACTTC
TRBJ2-2 | TRBV18 | . | . | CASSLNRAAGELFF | TGTGCCAGCTCTCTAAACCGGGCTGCCGGGGAGCTGTTTTTT
TRBJ1-6 | TRBV19 | TRBD1 | . | CASSRDRYNSPLHF | TGTGCCAGTAGCCGGGACAGATATAATTCACCCCTCCACTTT
TRBJ2-2 | TRBV11-2 | TRBD2 | . | CASSAGGYTGELFF | TGTGCCAGCAGCGCCGGGGGGTACACCGGGGAGCTGTTTTTT
TRBJ1-1 | TRBV28 | . | many | CASSFRRSTTGNTEAFF | TGTGCCAGCAGTTTTAGACGGAGCACCACAGGGAACACTGAAGCTTTCTTT
TRBJ1-5 | TRBV28 | . | few | CASSYTGFSTQPQHF | TGTGCCAGCAGTTATACAGGTTTTTCGACTCAGCCCCAGCATTTT
TRBJ1-6 | TRBV27 | TRBD1 | few | CASTKGTAYNSPLHF | TGTGCCAGCACTAAAGGGACAGCCTATAATTCACCCCTCCACTTT
TRBJ2-7 | TRBV20-1 | . | many | CSAGGSYEQYF | TGCAGTGCAGGGGGTTCCTACGAGCAGTACTTC
TRBJ2-1 | TRBV5-4 | . | few | CASSPQSHNEQFF | TGTGCCAGCAGCCCCCAAAGCCACAATGAGCAGTTCTTC
TRBJ2-7 | TRBV15 | TRBD2 | many | CATRLAGGPLTFEQYF | TGTGCCACCAGGCTAGCGGGGGGACCCCTCACTTTCGAGCAGTACTTC
TRBJ2-3 | TRBV4-1 | TRBD2 | few | CASRTGRERTDTQYF | TGCGCCAGCAGAACCGGGCGGGAGAGGACAGATACGCAGTATTTT
TRBJ2-3 | TRBV7-2 | . | many | CASSLSLARDTQYF | TGTGCCAGCAGCTTAAGCCTAGCAAGGGATACGCAGTATTTT
TRBJ2-4 | TRBV28 | TRBD1 | few | CASSIIGQVGADIQYF | TGTGCCAGCAGTATAATAGGACAGGTGGGAGCGGACATTCAGTACTTC
TRBJ1-2 | TRBV14 | . | few | CASSQGTSYGYTF | TGTGCCAGCAGCCAAGGGACCTCCTATGGCTACACCTTC
TRBJ2-3 | TRBV6-5 | . | . | CASSYLIDSDTQYF | TGTGCCAGCAGTTATTTGATAGATTCGGATACGCAGTATTTT
TRBJ2-2 | TRBV12-3/TRBV12-4 | TRBD1 | many | CASSRRTGAGELFF | TGTGCCAGCAGTAGACGGACAGGGGCCGGGGAGCTGTTTTTT
TRBJ2-2 | TRBV7-8 | . | . | CASSLDGGGTGELFF | TGTGCCAGCAGCTTAGATGGGGGAGGCACCGGGGAGCTGTTTTTT
TRBJ2-6 | TRBV2 | . | many | CASSDRAGRPGANVLTF | TGTGCCAGCAGTGATAGGGCAGGGCGGCCTGGGGCCAACGTCCTGACTTTC
TRBJ1-2 | TRBV6-2/TRBV6-3 | . | many | CASTLDGGLGSYGYTF | TGTGCCAGCACCTTAGACGGCGGGCTTGGGTCCTATGGCTACACCTTC
TRBJ1-1 | TRBV6-1 | TRBD1 | few | CASKRQGMNTEAFF | TGTGCCAGCAAACGACAGGGGATGAACACTGAAGCTTTCTTT
TRBJ1-1 | TRBV7-9 | . | few | CASSLEIRNTEAFF | TGTGCCAGCAGCTTAGAGATCAGAAACACTGAAGCTTTCTTT
TRBJ2-5 | TRBV5-1 | . | many | CASSFDAGAQGETQYF | TGCGCCAGCAGCTTCGACGCGGGGGCCCAAGGAGAGACCCAGTACTTC
TRBJ1-3 | TRBV6-1 | . | many | CASSPRTLSGNTIYF | TGTGCCAGCAGTCCCCGGACTCTTTCTGGAAACACCATATATTTT
TRBJ2-4 | TRBV6-2/TRBV6-3 | . | . | CASSYSMGAKNIQYF | TGTGCCAGCAGTTACTCGATGGGGGCCAAAAACATTCAGTACTTC
TRBJ1-1 | TRBV5-1 | . | many | CASSLFRREEAFF | TGCGCCAGCAGCTTGTTCCGTAGGGAAGAAGCTTTCTTT
TRBJ2-7 | TRBV6-5 | . | . | CASSYSGPQGEQYF | TGTGCCAGCAGTTACTCGGGCCCGCAGGGCGAGCAGTACTTC
TRBJ2-3 | TRBV28 | . | many | CASRLALRADTQYF | TGTGCCAGCAGACTCGCGCTTAGGGCAGATACGCAGTATTTT
TRBJ1-2 | TRBV20-1 | TRBD1 | many | CSASPGQGISGYTF | TGCAGTGCTTCTCCGGGACAGGGGATAAGTGGCTACACCTTC
TRBJ2-3 | TRBV7-2 | . | few | CASSSLGQGSTDTQYF | TGTGCCAGCAGCTCTCTTGGGCAGGGAAGCACAGATACGCAGTATTTT
TRBJ1-4 | TRBV7-6 | . | . | CASSSRQGNEKLFF | TGTGCCAGCAGCTCAAGGCAGGGCAATGAAAAACTGTTTTTT
TRBJ2-5 | TRBV7-9 | TRBD2 | many | CASSLDWRGELQETQYF | TGTGCCAGCAGCTTGGATTGGCGGGGGGAACTACAAGAGACCCAGTACTTC
TRBJ1-5 | TRBV7-9 | . | . | CASSLTGADQPQHF | TGTGCCAGCAGCTTAACGGGGGCCGATCAGCCCCAGCATTTT
TRBJ1-5 | TRBV20-1 | . | many | CSAGQISNQPQHF | TGCAGTGCTGGACAGATTAGCAATCAGCCCCAGCATTTT
TRBJ2-5 | TRBV6-1 | . | few | CASRRGNLETQYF | TGTGCCAGCCGCCGGGGAAATCTAGAGACCCAGTACTTC
TRBJ2-3 | TRBV15 | TRBD2 | many | CATSRDWGGRALGDTQYF | TGTGCCACCAGCAGAGATTGGGGCGGGAGGGCCTTGGGAGATACGCAGTATTTT
TRBJ2-3 | TRBV29-1 | TRBD2 | many | CSVGLAGGGYTQYF | TGCAGCGTCGGACTGGCGGGAGGGGGGTATACGCAGTATTTT
TRBJ1-1 | TRBV6-5 | . | many | CASSRLQLEMNTEAFF | TGTGCCAGCAGTCGCCTACAGCTAGAGATGAACACTGAAGCTTTCTTT
TRBJ2-1 | TRBV6-2/TRBV6-3 | . | many | CASSYRDTDNEQFF | TGTGCCAGCAGTTACCGGGACACCGACAATGAGCAGTTCTTC
TRBJ2-1 | TRBV20-1 | TRBD2 | many | CSAVSGAIYNEQFF | TGCAGTGCCGTTAGCGGGGCCATTTACAATGAGCAGTTCTTC
TRBJ1-1 | TRBV5-1 | TRBD1 | . | CASSLEPGGDTEAFF | TGCGCCAGCAGCTTGGAGCCAGGGGGGGACACTGAAGCTTTCTTT
TRBJ2-5 | TRBV7-3 | . | few | CASSSHPPGLRVQETQYF | TGTGCCAGCAGCTCCCATCCCCCAGGTCTTCGTGTCCAAGAGACCCAGTACTTC
TRBJ1-2 | TRBV12-3/TRBV12-4 | . | many | CASSLSVSEGYTF | TGTGCCAGCAGTTTATCCGTCTCCGAGGGCTACACCTTC
TRBJ1-1 | TRBV7-2 | . | . | CASSLGWNPEAFF | TGTGCCAGCAGCTTGGGGTGGAACCCTGAAGCTTTCTTT
TRBJ1-2 | TRBV4-2 | . | many | CASSPSPPNYGYTF | TGTGCCAGCAGCCCCAGTCCCCCTAACTATGGCTACACCTTC
TRBJ1-6 | TRBV11-2 | . | . | CASSLEPAPNSPLHF | TGTGCCAGCAGCTTAGAACCGGCCCCGAATTCACCCCTCCACTTT
TRBJ2-1 | TRBV12-3/TRBV12-4 | . | many | CASRHRLGGGRGEQFF | TGTGCCAGCAGGCATCGTTTAGGGGGGGGACGAGGTGAGCAGTTCTTC
TRBJ2-3 | TRBV6-1 | . | many | CASSEIMWARKDGFATDTQYF | TGTGCCAGCAGTGAGATTATGTGGGCGCGGAAAGACGGGTTTGCCACAGATACGCAGTATTTT